The 18 T cell receptor beta chains below come from one sample, sequenced in a study of cytomegalovirus exposure and HLA in healthy donors. The primer mix had 60 Vbeta and 13 Jbeta primers. Here immunoSEQ multiplex PCR was the method, and the copy in TCRdb shows in-frame clones only, minus some. This sample carries tens of thousands of clones, about four fifths of them seen once, and the ten largest clones take around 1.5%. Sequencing used PBMCs. These receptors were obtained from a man in his forties or fifties in good health and CMV-seronegative.

This rearrangement joins TRBV19 to TRBJ1-2; 10 nucleotides agree with TRBD1. CDR1 is LNHDA, CDR2 SQIVND, per germline (reference sequence). The CDR3 loop spans 17 amino acids. V was clipped by 5 bases and J by 8 bases; unmatched bases: 17. The CDR3 bases are TGTGCCAGTAGTCTGATGACAGGGGGCGAGGTATTGCAGGGCTACACCTTC. It is translated as CASSLMTGGEVLQGYTF.

The chain is built from TRBV2 and TRBJ1-5; 7 bases agree with TRBD1. This CDR3 has 13 residues. Germline CDR1 SNHLY, CDR2 FYNNEI. V was pared by 7 bases and J by 4 bases, with 4 bases of the junction left unmatched. The CDR3 coding sequence is TGTGCCAGCACGGGACAGTATAATCAGCCCCAGCATTTT. Translated, it gives CASTGQYNQPQHF.

This sequence joins TRBV6-1 and TRBJ2-3, with TRBD2 matching over 8 bases. V lost 0 bases to trimming and J lost 6 bases; unmatched junction nucleotides: 11. Germline V gene lookup returns CDR1 MNHNS and CDR2 SASEGT. The CDR3 extends over 17 amino acids. In nucleotides, the CDR3 is TGTGCCAGCAGTGAAGCCCAGCGGGAGCGCCTTGGTGATACGCAGTATTTT. This codes for CASSEAQRERLGDTQYF.

The chain employs TRBV5-1 and TRBJ2-1, with a tentative D call TRBD1 (6 bases). The CDR3 loop spans 13 amino acids. Looked up from germline, CDR1 is SGHRS and CDR2 is YFSETQ. Trimming cost V 4 bases and J 4 bases, with 9 bases left between them. The CDR3 region has the DNA TGCGCCAGCAGCACGACAGGTTACAATGAGCAGTTCTTC. Its translation is CASSTTGYNEQFF. Together with reference TRBV5-1 and TRBJ2-1, the CDR3 gives the full variable domain: KAGVTQTPRYLIKTRGQQVTLSCSPISGHRSVSWYQQTPGQGLQFLFEYFSETQRNKGNFPGRFSGRQFSNSRSEMNVSTLELGDSALYLCASSTTGYNEQFFGPGTRLTVL.

This sequence joins TRBV28 and TRBJ2-2; a weak D match, TRBD2 (5 bases). CDR1 MDHEN and CDR2 SYDVKM come from the germline V gene. The CDR3 has 15 residues. The germline V and J ends were trimmed by 6 bases and 3 bases, with 14 bases remaining between them. As DNA, the CDR3 is TGTGCCAGCAGCGAACTCGGGGTTGACACCGGGGAGCTGTTTTTT. This encodes CASSELGVDTGELFF.

A single count supports this clone. The chain is built from TRBV7-2 and TRBJ1-5; 9 bases are a match to TRBD1. Per the germline V gene, CDR1 is SGHTA and CDR2 is FQGNSA. The CDR3 sequence is 14 residues long. With 3 bases clipped from V and 5 bases from J, the junction kept 2 bases outside the gene matches. The CDR3 protein is CASSFGQGYQPQHF. DNA of the CDR3: TGTGCCAGCAGCTTCGGACAGGGGTATCAGCCCCAGCATTTT.

The chain is built from TRBV20-1 and TRBJ2-7; tentatively, D is TRBD1 (6 bases). The CDR3 contains 11 residues. V was shortened by 6 bases and J by 3 bases, with 9 bases between the two germline ends. Germline V gene data show CDR1 as DFQATT and CDR2 as SNEGSKA (reference sequence). CDR3 sequence (DNA): TGCAGTGCCAAGACAGGCTACGAGCAGTACTTC. Its protein is CSAKTGYEQYF.

The chain combines TRBV5-5 with TRBJ2-7; 10 bases map to TRBD2. Germline values: CDR1 SGHKS, CDR2 YYEKEE (reference sequence). The V segment lost 2 bases and the J segment 2 bases; nucleotides outside the gene matches: 7. The CDR3 length is 16 residues. The CDR3 coding sequence is TGTGCCAGCAGCTTCGGACTAGCGGAGGGGGCCTACGAGCAGTACTTC. This codes for CASSFGLAEGAYEQYF.

The chain recombines TRBV28 with TRBJ2-2, with TRBD2 as a possible D gene (7 bases). The CDR3 runs 15 residues. The germline gives CDR1 MDHEN, CDR2 SYDVKM. Trimming took 6 bases from V and 6 from J, leaving 17 bases between them. The CDR3, as DNA: TGTGCCAGCAGGCGCAGGGAGGGGGGAGCCGGGGAGCTGTTTTTT. It encodes CASRRREGGAGELFF. Full variable domain (rest looked up from reference TRBV28 and TRBJ2-2): DVKVTQSSRYLVKRTGEKVFLECVQDMDHENMFWYRQDPGLGLRLIYFSYDVKMKEKGDIPEGYSVSREKKERFSLILESASTNQTSMYLCASRRREGGAGELFFGEGSRLTVL.

This chain links TRBV27 with TRBJ2-3; 7 positions agree with TRBD1. This CDR3 region has 14 residues. Unmatched junction bases numbered 7, after V lost 10 bases and J lost 0 bases. Germline CDR1 and CDR2: MNHEY and SMNVEV (reference sequence). In DNA form, the CDR3 reads TGTGCCACCCAAACAGGGGCTAGCACAGATACGCAGTATTTT. As protein: CATQTGASTDTQYF.

This chain connects TRBV5-8 to TRBJ2-3; 14 bases match TRBD2. This CDR3 is 16 amino acids long. J gave up 5 bases and V 4 bases, and 6 bases lay outside the gene matches. CDR1 is SGHTS, CDR2 YDEGEE, per germline. Written as DNA, the CDR3 is TGTGCCAGCAGCACGGGACTAGCGGGAGTGGGAGATACGCAGTATTTT. Its protein is CASSTGLAGVGDTQYF. Filled out from reference TRBV5-8 and TRBJ2-3, the complete variable domain reads EAGVTQSPTHLIKTRGQQATLRCSPISGHTSVYWYQQALGLGLQFLLWYDEGEERNRGNFPPRFSGRQFPNYSSELNVNALELEDSALYLCASSTGLAGVGDTQYFGPGTRLTVL.

This clone was picked up a small number of times. J is TRBJ2-3 and V is TRBV2, with a tentative D call TRBD2 (5 bases). Germline assignment: CDR1 SNHLY and CDR2 FYNNEI. V lost 4 bases, J lost 4 bases, and 18 bases lay in between. CDR3 size: 16 residues. The CDR3 DNA follows: TGTGCCAGCAGTGTTACCGGGATCGGGCGGGCAGATACGCAGTATTTT. It encodes CASSVTGIGRADTQYF.

J is TRBJ1-1 and V is TRBV19, with 9 bases that match TRBD1. CDR1 and CDR2 from the germline V gene are LNHDA and SQIVND (reference sequence). The J segment lost 4 bases and the V segment lost 3 bases, leaving 9 bases of the junction unmatched. The CDR3 sequence is 16 residues long. The CDR3 DNA follows: TGTGCCAGTAGTATCGACCCGGGACAGGGATTCACTGAAGCTTTCTTT. The encoded protein is CASSIDPGQGFTEAFF.

The chain is built from TRBV7-6 and TRBJ2-7; TRBD1 might be the D (5 bases). Germline V gene lookup returns CDR1 SGHVS and CDR2 FNYEAQ. V was cut by 5 bases and J by 6 bases, with 17 bases left in between. This CDR3 is built from 14 residues. The CDR3 loop reads CASSPHLRQREQYF. The CDR3 coding sequence is TGTGCCAGCAGCCCCCACCTCCGACAGCGCGAGCAGTACTTC.

The CDR3 loop reads CASSLVAGGSYEQYF. The CDR3 nucleotides read TGTGCCAGCAGCTTAGTAGCGGGAGGCTCCTACGAGCAGTACTTC. The rearrangement joins TRBV7-2 to TRBJ2-7, with 10 positions matching TRBD2. This CDR3 comprises 15 residues. The germline gives CDR1 SGHTA, CDR2 FQGNSA. The junction had 0 bases not matched to a gene; V was cut back by 1 base and J by 0 bases.

The chain recombines TRBV29-1 with TRBJ1-1; 7 bases match TRBD1. The CDR3 contains 12 residues. The germline V gene has CDR1 SQVTM and CDR2 ANQGSEA. Trimming cost V 5 bases and J 4 bases; bases outside gene matches: 4. The CDR3 bases are TGCAGCGTTACCGGGACAGTCACTGAAGCTTTCTTT. Residues: CSVTGTVTEAFF.

The CDR3 protein is CASSYTGVTTDTQYF. CDR3 nucleotides: TGTGCCAGCAGTTATACGGGAGTAACCACAGATACGCAGTATTTT. The chain carries TRBV27 and TRBJ2-3, with a possible D match to TRBD2 (6 bases). Germline V gene sequence: CDR1 MNHEY, CDR2 SMNVEV (reference sequence). The CDR3 is 15 amino acids. V dropped 4 bases and J dropped 2 bases, with 13 bases sitting between them.

This clone was detected only a few times. The rearrangement joins TRBV2 to TRBJ2-7; D is possibly TRBD1 (6 bases). Looked up from germline, CDR1 is SNHLY and CDR2 is FYNNEI. This CDR3 has 15 residues. The germline V and J ends were trimmed by 4 bases and 3 bases, with 16 bases remaining between them. As DNA, the CDR3 is TGTGCCAGCAGTGTGAGAAGGCAGGGGATCTACGAGCAGTACTTC. It is translated as CASSVRRQGIYEQYF.